The 25 T cell receptor beta chains presented below share a single source sample, sequenced in a study of cytomegalovirus exposure and HLA in healthy donors. The table came from immunoSEQ multiplex PCR; TCRdb's copy has only in-frame clones and leaves some out. The data contain under 85,000 clones, 90% to 95% of them singletons. The material sequenced was PBMCs. Every receptor here comes from a woman aged 18-29 years in good health and CMV-seronegative.

The gene calls are TRBV5-8 and TRBJ2-7; 9 bases agree with TRBD1. Germline V CDR1 and CDR2: SGHTS, YDEGEE. CDR3 length: 14 residues. V gave up 4 bases and J gave up 6 bases; unmatched junction bases: 8. The CDR3 spells CASSVRDRDVEQYF. The CDR3 DNA reads as TGTGCCAGCAGCGTCCGGGACAGGGACGTCGAGCAGTACTTC.

V and J are TRBV6-5 and TRBJ2-7; 7 bases line up with TRBD1. There are 15 residues in the CDR3. Per the germline V gene, CDR1 is MNHEY and CDR2 is SVGAGI. V lost 5 bases, J lost 3 bases, and 10 bases stayed unmatched. The CDR3, as DNA: TGTGCCAGCAGTCCGCAGACAGGGTCCATCTACGAGCAGTACTTC. Translated: CASSPQTGSIYEQYF.

This chain uses TRBV19 with TRBJ2-7; TRBD2 is a possible D gene (5 bases). V lost 4 bases and J 1 base, leaving 11 bases between the germline ends. The CDR3 contains 14 residues. Germline CDR1 reads LNHDA; CDR2 reads SQIVND (reference sequence). The CDR3 spells CASSTWTGSYEQYF. CDR3 DNA sequence: TGTGCCAGTAGTACCTGGACGGGATCCTACGAGCAGTACTTC.

V and J are TRBV30 and TRBJ2-5; 7 bases line up with TRBD1. Trimming at V came to 4 bases and at J to 5 bases, leaving 4 bases not matched to a gene. The CDR3 covers 12 residues. Germline assignment: CDR1 GTSNPN and CDR2 SVGIG (reference sequence). Written as DNA, the CDR3 is TGTGCCTGGACCAGGGGGACGGAGACCCAGTACTTC. Translating it yields CAWTRGTETQYF.

This chain joins TRBV29-1 and TRBJ1-5, with 9 bases aligning to TRBD1. The germline V gene has CDR1 SQVTM and CDR2 ANQGSEA. Unmatched junction bases numbered 3, after V lost 6 bases and J lost 3 bases. The CDR3 loop spans 13 amino acids. The CDR3 sequence is CSVRTGVNQPQHF. In DNA form, the CDR3 reads TGCAGCGTCAGGACAGGGGTCAATCAGCCCCAGCATTTT.

The chain combines TRBV27 with TRBJ2-3, with 10 bases matching TRBD1. Germline V gene lookup returns CDR1 MNHEY and CDR2 SMNVEV (reference sequence). J gave up 2 bases and V 0 bases, and 5 bases lay outside the gene matches. The length of the CDR3 is 17 residues. CDR3 region: CASSLSGQGFPTDTQYF. The CDR3, as DNA: TGTGCCAGCAGTTTATCGGGACAGGGGTTCCCCACAGATACGCAGTATTTT.

V gene TRBV7-2 combines with J gene TRBJ2-5, with D possibly being TRBD2 (5 bases). The CDR3 spans 16 residues. The germline V gene has CDR1 SGHTA and CDR2 FQGNSA. With 1 base removed from V and 2 bases from J, the gap between germline ends came to 14 bases. The chain's CDR3 is CASSLVGAVPQETQYF. For the CDR3, the DNA is TGTGCCAGCAGCTTAGTAGGAGCGGTGCCTCAAGAGACCCAGTACTTC.

The chain uses TRBV7-9 and TRBJ2-5; 10 bases are a match to TRBD2. The germline V gene has CDR1 SEHNR and CDR2 FQNEAQ (reference sequence). V was pared by 5 bases and J by 5 bases, with 11 bases of the junction left unmatched. CDR3 size: 16 residues. CDR3 loop: CASSRTSGQTWETQYF. The CDR3 nucleotides read TGTGCCAGCAGCCGGACTAGCGGACAAACGTGGGAGACCCAGTACTTC.

The chain has TRBV4-1 and TRBJ2-5; the D is unclear. CDR3 length equals 14 residues. V lost 2 bases and J lost 5, with 12 bases in between. CDR1 and CDR2 from the germline V gene are MGHRA and YSYEKL. Written as DNA, the CDR3 is TGCGCCAGCAGCCAATGGCATGACGGGGAGACCCAGTACTTC. This codes for CASSQWHDGETQYF.

The rearrangement uses TRBV7-8 and TRBJ1-5; no definite D call. This CDR3 spans 15 amino acids. Trimming took off 2 bases at V and 10 bases at J, with 18 bases between the two ends. From germline, CDR1 is SGHVS and CDR2 FQNEAQ. CDR3 DNA: TGTGCCAGCAGCTTAAGCTTGGCAGGCCCAGACCCCCAGCATTTT. Translating gives CASSLSLAGPDPQHF.

The gene calls are TRBV11-1 and TRBJ2-6; a possible D gene is TRBD1 (5 bases). The CDR3 is 18 amino acids. The germline V gene has CDR1 SGHAT and CDR2 FQDESV (reference sequence). Trimming pared 9 bases from V and 2 bases from J, leaving 23 bases between. The CDR3 reads CASGDGGWGGAGANVLTF. CDR3 sequence (DNA): TGTGCCAGTGGAGATGGTGGGTGGGGCGGCGCTGGGGCCAACGTCCTGACTTTC.

The genes are TRBV6-1 and TRBJ1-3; 7 nucleotides align to TRBD1. Germline assignment: CDR1 MNHNS and CDR2 SASEGT. J was trimmed by 0 bases and V by 8 bases; bases with no gene match: 7. The CDR3 is 15 residues long. The CDR3 sequence is CASCEPGGSGNTIYF. The CDR3 coding sequence is TGTGCCAGCTGCGAGCCAGGGGGCTCTGGAAACACCATATATTTT.

The chain joins TRBV19 to TRBJ1-5; D not resolved. Germline CDR1 and CDR2: LNHDA and SQIVND (reference sequence). The CDR3 totals 15 residues. V gave up 5 bases and J gave up 4 bases, with 15 bases separating them. DNA of the CDR3: TGTGCCAGTAGTGGGAGGCCCCTACGGAATCAGCCCCAGCATTTT. Amino acid sequence: CASSGRPLRNQPQHF.

This clone has only one observation. The genes are TRBV7-9 and TRBJ2-7; 7 bases fit TRBD1. The CDR3 runs 14 residues. The germline V gene encodes CDR1 SEHNR and CDR2 FQNEAQ (reference sequence). Trimming removed 0 bases from V and 5 bases from J; junction bases left unmatched: 4. CDR3 coding DNA: TGTGCCAGCAGCTTAGCGACAGGGAAGGACGAGCAGTACTTC. Translation gives CASSLATGKDEQYF.

The chain employs TRBV9 and TRBJ2-2, with 8 positions matching TRBD1. Per germline, CDR1 SGDLS and CDR2 YYNGEE. With V trimmed by 3 bases and J by 4 bases, 11 bases remained unmatched. This CDR3 comprises 17 residues. CDR3 protein: CASSATQGARGTGELFF. DNA for the CDR3: TGTGCCAGCAGCGCGACCCAGGGGGCGCGGGGCACCGGGGAGCTGTTTTTT. The full variable domain, in which reference TRBV9 and TRBJ2-2 provide the parts outside the CDR3, is DSGVTQTPKHLITATGQRVTLRCSPRSGDLSVYWYQQSLDQGLQFLIQYYNGEERAKGNILERFSAQQFPDLHSELNLSSLELGDSALYFCASSATQGARGTGELFFGEGSRLTVL.

This chain links TRBV25-1 with TRBJ2-7; D is unclear. Germline CDR1 reads MGHDK; CDR2 reads SYGVNS. V lost 5 bases and J 6 bases, leaving 8 bases between the germline ends. CDR3 length: 11 amino acids. The CDR3 protein is CASSSVVEQYF. As DNA, the CDR3 is TGTGCCAGCAGTTCCGTTGTCGAGCAGTACTTC.

This clone was seen once. The rearrangement links TRBV11-2 to TRBJ2-1; 8 positions agree with TRBD2. CDR1 is SGHAT, CDR2 FQNNGV, per germline. This CDR3 comprises 17 residues. J was trimmed by 4 bases and V by 4 bases; bases with no gene match: 12. CDR3 sequence (DNA): TGTGCCAGCAGCTGGGGAGAGCGGGAGAGTCCTTACAATGAGCAGTTCTTC. Amino acids: CASSWGERESPYNEQFF.

The chain joins TRBV10-3 to TRBJ2-7, with D perhaps TRBD1 (6 bases). Trimming shortened V by 6 bases and J by 6 bases, and 18 bases separated the two germline ends. Germline V gene sequence: CDR1 ENHRY, CDR2 SYGVKD. There are 14 residues in the CDR3. The CDR3 loop reads CAIRKQGTIGEQYF. The CDR3 nucleotides are TGTGCCATCAGAAAACAGGGTACTATTGGCGAGCAGTACTTC.

The V call is TRBV6-1, the J call TRBJ1-2; D is unclear. The CDR3 has 12 residues. V was clipped by 3 bases and J by 5 bases, with 7 bases between them. Per germline, CDR1 MNHNS and CDR2 SASEGT. The CDR3 sequence: CASSDGEYGYTF. The CDR3, as DNA: TGTGCCAGCAGTGACGGGGAGTATGGCTACACCTTC.

The genes are TRBV5-1 and TRBJ2-3; D might be TRBD2 (6 bases). This CDR3 has 12 amino acids. Germline V CDR1 and CDR2: SGHRS, YFSETQ. V lost 7 bases and J lost 4, with 10 bases in between. CDR3 loop: CASLGGSDTQYF. CDR3 sequence (DNA): TGCGCCAGCCTCGGGGGTTCAGATACGCAGTATTTT.

The rearrangement joins TRBV5-1 to TRBJ2-2; a possible D gene is TRBD2 (6 bases). Germline V gives CDR1 SGHRS, CDR2 YFSETQ. This CDR3 spans 16 amino acids. V shed 0 bases and J shed 3 bases, with 12 bases lying between them. The CDR3 nucleotides read TGCGCCAGCAGCTTGGCCCTGGGGGGTTACACCGGGGAGCTGTTTTTT. Protein product: CASSLALGGYTGELFF.

This clone was seen a single time. The V call is TRBV4-2, the J call TRBJ2-1; 13 nucleotides match TRBD2. The CDR3 is 19 residues long. V lost 0 bases and J lost 7; bases outside the gene matches: 12. CDR1 LGHNA and CDR2 YNFKEQ come from the germline V gene. The CDR3 DNA follows: TGTGCCAGCAGCCAAGATACTGTGACTAGCGGGAGGTTGTGGAATGAGCAGTTCTTC. Translation gives CASSQDTVTSGRLWNEQFF.

V gene TRBV28 combines with J gene TRBJ2-2; 10 bases fit TRBD1. From germline, CDR1 is MDHEN and CDR2 SYDVKM. The ends lost 1 base at V and 3 bases at J; junction bases unmatched: 14. The CDR3 is 20 amino acids. CDR3 loop: CASSLLYLRDRGRDTGELFF. CDR3 bases: TGTGCCAGCAGTTTATTATATCTCCGGGACAGGGGAAGAGACACCGGGGAGCTGTTTTTT.

V and J are TRBV7-2 and TRBJ1-2, with 7 bases aligning to TRBD1. This CDR3 has 14 amino acids. Germline V CDR1 and CDR2: SGHTA, FQGNSA. Trimming took 3 bases from V and 3 from J; bases not matched to a gene: 4. This CDR3 is CASSFKGGDYGYTF. The CDR3 DNA sequence: TGTGCCAGCAGCTTTAAAGGGGGCGACTATGGCTACACCTTC.

V and J are TRBV6-1 and TRBJ2-2; tentatively, D is TRBD1 (6 bases). The CDR3 length is 15 residues. V was trimmed by 1 base and J by 7 bases, leaving 13 bases between them. The germline gives CDR1 MNHNS, CDR2 SASEGT. CDR3 bases: TGTGCCAGCAGTGAAGATCAGGGGCTCGGCGGGGAGCTGTTTTTT. Its translation is CASSEDQGLGGELFF.